The clone carrying this TCR beta chain was observed a handful of times. Its specificity is not known. Trimming removed 4 bases at V and 8 bases at J, with 12 bases between. Germline loops: CDR1 MGHRA, CDR2 YSYEKL. The CDR3 is made up of 13 amino acids. Through a sample-barcoded 5' primer and a J-beta primer mix, a second PCR was run for roughly 7 to 11 cycles. TCRdb recomputed calls from the 5' RACE reads with MiXCR, one row per CDR3 protein. The top ten hold about 4% of the sample, which has about 1.5 million distinct CDR3 sequences, approximately 39% seen once. These data come from a study of blood T cells in healthy people across ages. Study-wide results and limits: CMV status of donors was not determined, possibly confounding expanded clonotype changes. Diversity of TCR beta per million T cells declined in a roughly linear way with age. A strong correlation was found between TCR beta diversity and the percentage of naive T cells.

Input material: blood. The rearrangement links TRBV4-1 to TRBJ2-1; D is uncertain. This receptor was taken from a woman between 18 and 29 years old in good health. The DNA of the CDR3 is TGCGCCAGCAGCCTGTACGTCAGAGATGAGCAGTTCTTC. This translates into CASSLYVRDEQFF.